What follows is one T cell receptor beta chain and its context. The germline V gene encodes CDR1 SGHNT and CDR2 YYREEE (reference sequence). The CDR3 has 14 amino acids. V lost 1 base to trimming and J lost 10 bases, with 15 bases between them. These data originate in a study of blood T cell repertoires in COVID-19. Study-wide background: Sample material is recorded as cDNA or gDNA derived from T cells, B-cell-depleted T cells, or PBMCs.

Authors' analysis steps: The authors estimated nucleated cell counts from reference gene primer amplification. Sequencing was performed with immunoSEQ multiplex PCR; in TCRdb, only in-frame clones are kept and a portion is missing. The DNA gave D and trimming, while V, J and clone size come from that table. The profile shows more than 200,000 clones, about 91% of them singletons. The chain joins TRBV5-4 to TRBJ2-1, with D hard to call. The TCR sequence derives from a woman in her 30s with COVID-19, enrolled during active disease. Material: peripheral blood. CDR3 residues: CASSLRSVEVEQFF. As DNA, the CDR3 is TGTGCCAGCAGCTTGCGGTCGGTAGAGGTCGAGCAGTTCTTC.